Listed here is a single TCR beta chain. Germline values: CDR1 SNHLY, CDR2 FYNNEI. V was pared by 2 bases and J by 2 bases, with 13 bases between. This CDR3 has 15 amino acids. This record comes from a study of blood T cell repertoires in COVID-19. On the study more broadly: Collection of acute and convalescent COVID-19 samples took place in the United States, Italy and Spain. PBMCs, B-cell-depleted T cells, or T cells were the source of the cDNA or gDNA that made up the material.

Clones were sequenced by immunoSEQ multiplex PCR, and TCRdb holds only the in-frame ones, with some missing. The table has around 100,000 clones, 75% to 95% seen once; the top ten hold about 2.5%. Sequenced input: peripheral blood. This chain joins TRBV2 and TRBJ2-7; D may be TRBD2 (5 bases). The receptor's source is a human donor with active COVID-19. The donor label of this sample is uncertain. The CDR3 DNA sequence: TGTGCCAGCAGTGAACCGGGAAAGAGAACCTACGAGCAGTACTTC. Protein sequence: CASSEPGKRTYEQYF.